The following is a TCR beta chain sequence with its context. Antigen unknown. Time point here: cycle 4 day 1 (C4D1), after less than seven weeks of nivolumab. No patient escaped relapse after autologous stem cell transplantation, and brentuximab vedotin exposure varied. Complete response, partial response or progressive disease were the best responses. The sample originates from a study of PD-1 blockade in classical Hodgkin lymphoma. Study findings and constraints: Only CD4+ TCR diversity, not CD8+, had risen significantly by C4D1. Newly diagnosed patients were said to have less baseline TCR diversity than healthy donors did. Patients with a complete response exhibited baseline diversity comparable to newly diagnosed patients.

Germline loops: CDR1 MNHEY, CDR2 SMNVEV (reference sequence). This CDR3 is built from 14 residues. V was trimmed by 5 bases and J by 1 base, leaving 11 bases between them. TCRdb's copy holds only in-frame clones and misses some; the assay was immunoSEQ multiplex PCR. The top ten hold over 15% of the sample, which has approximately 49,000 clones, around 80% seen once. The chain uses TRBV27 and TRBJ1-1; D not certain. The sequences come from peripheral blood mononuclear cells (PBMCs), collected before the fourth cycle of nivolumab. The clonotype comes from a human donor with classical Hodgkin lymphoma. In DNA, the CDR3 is TGTGCCAGCAGTCTTCGACACCAGAACACTGAAGCTTTCTTT. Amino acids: CASSLRHQNTEAFF.